The 20 T cell receptor beta chains given below trace back to one sample, sequenced in a study of early T cells in non-severe SARS-CoV-2 infection. A single record per CDR3 protein comes from TCRdb applying MiXCR to the 5' RACE reads. The sample lists some 80,000 distinct CDR3 sequences; under 11% were seen once. The source material was whole blood, sampled at baseline. These TCRs come from an adult who was a healthcare worker with PCR-confirmed SARS-CoV-2 infection or an uninfected control (not recorded which).

V gene TRBV5-5 combines with J gene TRBJ2-3, with 9 bases lining up with TRBD2. With 0 bases clipped from V and 1 base from J, the junction kept 3 bases outside the gene matches. Looked up from germline, CDR1 is SGHKS and CDR2 is YYEKEE (reference sequence). This CDR3 is built from 16 residues. The CDR3 region is CASSLAASGGTDTQYF. CDR3 DNA sequence: TGTGCCAGCAGCTTGGCGGCTAGCGGGGGCACAGATACGCAGTATTTT.

This clonotype was counted at least ten times. The gene calls are TRBV27 and TRBJ2-4; 8 bases line up with TRBD1. J was trimmed by 0 bases and V by 6 bases; bases with no gene match: 7. Looked up from germline, CDR1 is MNHEY and CDR2 is SMNVEV (reference sequence). This CDR3 is 16 amino acids long. The CDR3 protein is CASSSDRDLAKNIQYF. For the CDR3, the DNA is TGTGCCAGCAGCTCGGACAGGGACCTAGCCAAAAACATTCAGTACTTC.

The sample holds a few counts of this clonotype. The CDR3: CASSSPRGLAGVDEQFF. The CDR3 nucleotides read TGTGCCAGCAGTTCGCCCCGGGGACTAGCGGGAGTCGATGAGCAGTTCTTC. This chain connects TRBV28 to TRBJ2-1; 14 bases fit TRBD2. From germline, CDR1 is MDHEN and CDR2 SYDVKM. This CDR3 is built from 17 residues. J gave up 8 bases and V 4 bases, and 10 bases lay outside the gene matches.

The rearrangement links TRBV6-6 to TRBJ2-3; D is possibly TRBD1 or TRBD2 (6 bases each). The germline V gene has CDR1 MNHNY and CDR2 SVGAGI (reference sequence). The CDR3 totals 16 residues. Trimming removed 0 bases at V and 3 bases at J, with 13 bases between. The CDR3 sequence is CASSYSSGARTDTQYF. DNA of the CDR3: TGTGCCAGCAGTTACTCTTCGGGGGCGCGGACAGATACGCAGTATTTT.

J is TRBJ2-2 and V is TRBV12-3 or TRBV12-4; tentatively, D is TRBD1 or TRBD2 (5 bases each). The CDR3 has 12 residues. V was pared by 3 bases and J by 10 bases, with 9 bases between. CDR3 DNA: TGTGCCAGCAGTTTCGAGGGGTTGGAGCTGTTTTTT. It encodes CASSFEGLELFF.

V usage is TRBV28 and J usage is TRBJ2-2; 7 bases agree with TRBD1. CDR1 is MDHEN, CDR2 SYDVKM, per germline. V lost 9 bases, J lost 4 bases, and 11 bases stayed unmatched. The CDR3 loop spans 15 amino acids. As DNA, the CDR3 is TGTGCCAGTCGGCCCGGGACAGACATCACCGGGGAGCTGTTTTTT. Encoded protein: CASRPGTDITGELFF.

The table lists this clonotype with a few counts. The gene calls are TRBV10-1 and TRBJ2-1, with no clear D. The CDR3 has 12 amino acids. The ends were cut back, 0 bases at V and 8 bases at J, with 5 bases in the middle. CDR1 WNHNN and CDR2 SYGVQD come from the germline V gene (reference sequence). The DNA for the CDR3 is TGCGCCAGCAGTGAGTCCTCGGATGAGCAGTTCTTC. Translated, it gives CASSESSDEQFF.

This clonotype was seen a handful of times. J is TRBJ2-7 and V is TRBV7-9, with D perhaps matching TRBD1 (5 bases). The V end was cut by 3 bases, the J end by 3 bases, with 6 bases between. This CDR3 region has 12 residues. Germline V lookup: CDR1 SEHNR, CDR2 FQNEAQ (reference sequence). CDR3 protein: CASSLTVYEQYF. For the CDR3, the DNA is TGTGCCAGCAGCTTGACAGTCTACGAGCAGTACTTC.

Regarding this clonotype: The junction departs from the called germline gene at one end, perhaps through a read error. V usage is TRBV6-6 and J usage is TRBJ2-6; unclear D gene. From germline, CDR1 is MNHNY and CDR2 SVGAGI (reference sequence). The CDR3 loop spans 16 amino acids. CDR3 in amino acids: CASSSSGNSGANVLTF. The CDR3, as DNA: TGCGCCAGCAGTTCATCAGGCAACTCTGGGGCCAACGTCCTGACTTTC.

This clonotype was seen a few times. The chain joins TRBV7-6 to TRBJ2-7, with 7 positions matching TRBD1. The germline V gene encodes CDR1 SGHVS and CDR2 FNYEAQ. V lost 0 bases to trimming and J lost 0 bases; unmatched junction nucleotides: 5. The CDR3 is 16 amino acids. CDR3 amino acids: CASSLASQGSSYEQYF. The CDR3 DNA reads as TGTGCCAGCAGCTTAGCGTCACAGGGGAGCTCCTACGAGCAGTACTTC.

In nucleotides, the CDR3 is TGTGCCAGTAGATTCAACAGAGTTTCTGCCTATGGCTACACCTTC. Encoded protein: CASRFNRVSAYGYTF. V usage is TRBV19 and J usage is TRBJ1-2; D remains unclear. Looked up from germline, CDR1 is LNHDA and CDR2 is SQIVND (reference sequence). Trimming cost V 6 bases and J 4 bases, with 18 bases left between them. The CDR3 is 15 residues long.

This clonotype was seen only a few times. V gene TRBV18 combines with J gene TRBJ1-3; D gene uncertain. Germline lookup yields CDR1 KGHSH and CDR2 LQKENI. Deletions cut 0 bases from V and 0 bases from J, with 9 bases between. This CDR3 has 16 amino acids. This CDR3 reads CASSPPQLSSGNTIYF. CDR3 sequence (DNA): TGTGCCAGCTCACCACCGCAGTTGAGCTCTGGAAACACCATATATTTT.

This clonotype was seen a few times. This rearrangement joins TRBV2 to TRBJ2-1, with a tentative D call TRBD1 (6 bases). Trimming shortened V by 6 bases and J by 5 bases, and 14 bases separated the two germline ends. The CDR3 loop spans 14 amino acids. Germline V gene sequence: CDR1 SNHLY, CDR2 FYNNEI. DNA of the CDR3: TGTGCCAGCAGAGCCCTAGGACAGAACAATGAGCAGTTCTTC. The encoded protein is CASRALGQNNEQFF.

There are a few counts of this clonotype. This sequence joins TRBV27 and TRBJ1-6; perhaps TRBD1 as D (5 bases). Trimming removed 7 bases at V and 5 bases at J, with 12 bases between. The CDR3 sequence is 14 residues long. Germline lookup yields CDR1 MNHEY and CDR2 SMNVEV (reference sequence). The CDR3 reads CASTGDLDNSPLHF. The CDR3 nucleotides are TGTGCCAGCACTGGGGACCTAGATAATTCACCCCTCCACTTT.

The V call is TRBV27, the J call TRBJ2-5; 12 bases align to TRBD2. V lost 4 bases and J lost 4; bases outside the gene matches: 7. CDR3 length equals 16 residues. Germline CDR1 and CDR2: MNHEY and SMNVEV (reference sequence). The CDR3 protein is CASSSRLAGDRETQYF. In DNA, the CDR3 is TGTGCCAGCAGTTCTAGACTAGCGGGAGATAGAGAGACCCAGTACTTC.

This sequence joins TRBV5-1 and TRBJ1-4, with 7 bases aligning to TRBD1. There are 14 residues in the CDR3. The V gene end was trimmed by 2 bases and the J gene end by 8 bases; junction bases not matched to a gene: 6. Germline CDR1 reads SGHRS; CDR2 reads YFSETQ. Written as DNA, the CDR3 is TGCGCCAGCAGCTTCTCAGGGGGACGCGAAAAACTGTTTTTT. Protein: CASSFSGGREKLFF.

V is TRBV28 and J is TRBJ2-3, with TRBD2 matching 9 bases. V shed 2 bases, J shed 5 bases, and the junction held 5 bases outside the gene matches. Germline-derived CDR1 and CDR2 are MDHEN and SYDVKM. The CDR3 has 15 residues. CDR3 nucleotide sequence: TGTGCCAGCAGTTTAAGACTAGCGGAGGGAGATACGCAGTATTTT. Translated: CASSLRLAEGDTQYF.

In this sample, this clonotype turned up many times. V is TRBV7-9 and J is TRBJ1-3; D gene uncertain. The CDR3 runs 15 residues. The ends were cut back, 0 bases at V and 0 bases at J, with 6 bases in the middle. The germline V gene encodes CDR1 SEHNR and CDR2 FQNEAQ (reference sequence). CDR3 loop: CASSLAGNSGNTIYF. In DNA, the CDR3 is TGTGCCAGCAGCTTAGCAGGAAACTCTGGAAACACCATATATTTT.

This clonotype occurred many times. The DNA of the CDR3 is TGTGCCAGCGGGAAGAAGATCCTCCCGGGCTACAATGAGCAGTTCTTC. Its translation is CASGKKILPGYNEQFF. The chain joins TRBV6-5 to TRBJ2-1; D remains ambiguous. Germline loops: CDR1 MNHEY, CDR2 SVGAGI. Deletions cut 8 bases from V and 3 bases from J, with 20 bases between. This CDR3 contains 16 residues.

This clonotype showed up just a few times. V gene TRBV28 combines with J gene TRBJ2-5; D gene uncertain. CDR3 length: 15 amino acids. From germline, CDR1 is MDHEN and CDR2 SYDVKM. V was pared by 1 base and J by 2 bases, with 11 bases between. CDR3 DNA sequence: TGTGCCAGCAGTTTATCGCAGAGTTTACAAGAGACCCAGTACTTC. This encodes CASSLSQSLQETQYF. Complete variable domain (other parts from reference TRBV28 and TRBJ2-5): DVKVTQSSRYLVKRTGEKVFLECVQDMDHENMFWYRQDPGLGLRLIYFSYDVKMKEKGDIPEGYSVSREKKERFSLILESASTNQTSMYLCASSLSQSLQETQYFGPGTRLLVL.